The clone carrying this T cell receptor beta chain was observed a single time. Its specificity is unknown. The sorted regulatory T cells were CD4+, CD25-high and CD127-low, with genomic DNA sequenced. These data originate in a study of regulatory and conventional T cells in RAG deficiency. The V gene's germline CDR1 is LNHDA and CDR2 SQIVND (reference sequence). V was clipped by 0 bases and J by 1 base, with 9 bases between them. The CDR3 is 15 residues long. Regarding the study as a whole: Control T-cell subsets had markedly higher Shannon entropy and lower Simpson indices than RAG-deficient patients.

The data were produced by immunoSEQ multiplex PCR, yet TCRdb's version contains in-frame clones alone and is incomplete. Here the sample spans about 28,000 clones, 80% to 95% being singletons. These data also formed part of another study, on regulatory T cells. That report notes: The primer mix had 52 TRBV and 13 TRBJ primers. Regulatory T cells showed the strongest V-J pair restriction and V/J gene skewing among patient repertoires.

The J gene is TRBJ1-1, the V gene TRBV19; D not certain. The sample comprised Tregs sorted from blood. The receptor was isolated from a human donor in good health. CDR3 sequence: CASSIDNRRNTEAFF. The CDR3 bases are TGTGCCAGTAGTATAGATAATAGGAGGAACACTGAAGCTTTCTTT.